This is a list of T cell receptor beta chains from one sample in a study of blood T cell repertoires in COVID-19. Measured with immunoSEQ multiplex PCR; TCRdb has only the in-frame clones, and not every one. The sample lists fewer than 400,000 clones; about 86% were seen once. The sequencing input was peripheral blood. The receptors come from a man younger than 40 with active or convalescent COVID-19. The CDR3 runs from the conserved cysteine through the conserved F or W. A D gene is named only where the DNA matches it firmly. The size entry is marked missing in some rows and otherwise reads once, few, many or a size class.

16	NA	NA	TRBV12-5	TRBJ1-5	CASGLDPGGVNQPQHF	TGTGCTAGTGGTTTGGACCCTGGGGGGGTCAATCAGCCCCAGCATTTT
18	NA	NA	TRBV11-2	TRBJ2-7	CASGNPAATRVLSYEQYF	TGTGCCAGCGGAAACCCCGCGGCAACCCGGGTGTTGTCCTACGAGCAGTACTTC
14	once	NA	TRBV2	TRBJ1-1	CASSGRWLNTEAFF	TGTGCCAGCAGTGGGAGGTGGTTGAACACTGAAGCTTTCTTT
16	NA	NA	TRBV3-1/TRBV3-2	TRBJ1-1	CASSPLWEGLSTEAFF	TGTGCCAGCAGCCCGCTATGGGAGGGACTGAGCACTGAAGCTTTCTTT
14	NA	NA	TRBV15	TRBJ1-5	CATSKGGAYQPQHF	TGTGCCACCAGCAAGGGAGGGGCTTATCAGCCCCAGCATTTT
15	NA	NA	TRBV7-2	TRBJ2-3	CASSALRGGTDTQYF	TGTGCCAGCAGCGCCCTCCGCGGGGGCACAGATACGCAGTATTTT
13	few	NA	TRBV7-9	TRBJ2-1	CASSFGRVNEQFF	TGTGCCAGCAGCTTCGGCAGGGTCAATGAGCAGTTCTTC
12	NA	NA	TRBV2	TRBJ1-1	CARGGEDTEAFF	TGTGCCAGAGGGGGGGAGGACACTGAAGCTTTCTTT
16	NA	TRBD1	TRBV5-1	TRBJ1-3	CASSFRTGGPGNTIYF	TGCGCCAGCAGCTTCCGGACAGGGGGACCTGGAAACACCATATATTTT
11	NA	NA	TRBV12-3/TRBV12-4	TRBJ2-7	CASSLSGEQYF	TGTGCCAGCAGTTTATCAGGCGAGCAGTACTTC
14	NA	TRBD1	TRBV19	TRBJ1-2	CASSIWDSSYGYTF	TGTGCCAGTAGTATTTGGGACAGTAGCTATGGCTACACCTTC
14	NA	TRBD1	TRBV4-1	TRBJ1-2	CASSLNRGRDGYTF	TGCGCCAGCAGCCTTAACAGGGGGCGGGATGGCTACACCTTC
15	NA	NA	TRBV9	TRBJ1-1	CASSRQDIYNAEAFF	TGTGCCAGCAGCCGTCAGGACATTTACAACGCTGAAGCTTTCTTT
14	NA	TRBD2	TRBV2	TRBJ2-3	CASSEGLAGDTQYF	TGTGCCAGCAGTGAAGGACTAGCAGGGGATACGCAGTATTTT
14	few	NA	TRBV28	TRBJ2-7	CASSTRTGPYEQYF	TGTGCCAGCAGTACCCGAACAGGACCCTACGAGCAGTACTTC
16	NA	NA	TRBV9	TRBJ1-3	CASSVGGMSSGNTIYF	TGTGCCAGCAGCGTAGGGGGCATGAGCTCTGGAAACACCATATATTTT
15	NA	TRBD1	TRBV7-2	TRBJ2-1	CASSLPGTGLHEQFF	TGTGCCAGCAGCTTACCCGGGACAGGGCTACATGAGCAGTTCTTC
17	NA	NA	TRBV10-3	TRBJ2-2	CAISEGLARSNTGELFF	TGTGCCATCAGTGAGGGGTTAGCCCGTTCGAACACCGGGGAGCTGTTTTTT
12	NA	TRBD1	TRBV12-3/TRBV12-4	TRBJ1-2	CASSLDRRGYTF	TGTGCCAGCAGTTTGGACAGGCGTGGCTACACCTTC
17	NA	TRBD2	TRBV3-1/TRBV3-2	TRBJ2-3	CASSQDRLAASTDTQYF	TGTGCCAGCAGCCAAGATAGGCTAGCGGCTAGCACAGATACGCAGTATTTT
14	NA	NA	TRBV3-1/TRBV3-2	TRBJ1-4	CASSISGVGRKLFF	TGTGCCAGCAGTATTTCAGGGGTAGGGCGAAAACTGTTTTTT
18	NA	TRBD2	TRBV7-6	TRBJ2-2	CASSLVSGGQKNTGELFF	TGTGCCAGCAGCTTAGTCTCGGGGGGGCAGAAGAACACCGGGGAGCTGTTTTTT
15	NA	NA	TRBV3-1/TRBV3-2	TRBJ2-1	CASTRAGGGQNEQFF	TGTGCCAGCACACGGGCTGGGGGGGGGCAAAATGAGCAGTTCTTC
14	once	NA	TRBV15	TRBJ2-1	CATSRDRGRGEQFF	TGTGCCACCAGCAGAGATAGGGGGCGGGGTGAGCAGTTCTTC
13	NA	NA	TRBV7-2	TRBJ1-4	CASSRATNEKLFF	TGTGCCAGCAGCCGCGCAACTAATGAAAAACTGTTTTTT
16	NA	TRBD2	TRBV6-6	TRBJ2-3	CASSFRLAGSTDTQYF	TGTGCCAGCAGTTTCAGACTAGCGGGGAGCACAGATACGCAGTATTTT
16	NA	TRBD1	TRBV7-2	TRBJ1-3	CASSSLGLTGGNTIYF	TGTGCCAGCAGCTCCCTGGGGTTGACAGGGGGAAACACCATATATTTT
14	NA	TRBD1	TRBV10-3	TRBJ2-7	CATGGQGSTYEQYF	TGTGCCACCGGAGGACAGGGGAGTACCTACGAGCAGTACTTC
15	few	TRBD1	TRBV15	TRBJ1-3	CATSRETGAGNTIYF	TGTGCCACCAGCCGGGAGACAGGGGCTGGAAACACCATATATTTT
15	NA	NA	TRBV5-4	TRBJ2-1	CASSSSGRTYNEQFF	TGTGCCAGCAGCTCAAGCGGCCGTACCTACAATGAGCAGTTCTTC
16	NA	TRBD1	TRBV6-2/TRBV6-3	TRBJ2-1	CASSFQGAESHNEQFF	TGTGCCAGCAGTTTCCAGGGGGCCGAATCCCACAATGAGCAGTTCTTC
19	NA	TRBD1	TRBV29-1	TRBJ2-3	CSVFGFGTGPVSGTDTQYF	TGCAGCGTTTTTGGGTTCGGGACAGGACCCGTCTCTGGCACAGATACGCAGTATTTT
13	few	NA	TRBV5-1	TRBJ1-4	CASSLAAGESLSF	TGCGCCAGCAGCTTGGCGGCAGGGGAGAGTCTCAGTTTT
11	NA	NA	TRBV20-1	TRBJ2-1	CSASRDSEQFF	TGCAGTGCTTCACGGGACTCGGAGCAGTTCTTC
11	NA	NA	TRBV20-1	TRBJ2-1	CSARSAGKEFF	TGCAGTGCTAGATCGGCAGGGAAGGAGTTCTTC
16	NA	TRBD2	TRBV18	TRBJ2-1	CASSPSLAGGKNEQFF	TGTGCCAGCTCACCCTCACTAGCGGGAGGGAAAAATGAGCAGTTCTTC
11	NA	NA	TRBV30	TRBJ1-6	CAWSLDSPLHF	TGTGCCTGGAGTCTTGATTCACCCCTCCACTTT
14	NA	NA	TRBV7-8	TRBJ2-3	CASSLAFRISTQYF	TGTGCCAGCAGCTTAGCGTTCAGAATCAGTACGCAGTATTTT
17	NA	TRBD1	TRBV10-3	TRBJ1-2	CAISAGQSTIGSLGYTF	TGTGCCATCAGTGCGGGACAGTCTACAATTGGGTCGCTTGGCTACACCTTC
14	NA	TRBD1	TRBV27	TRBJ1-5	CASRVGTGIQPQHF	TGTGCCAGCAGGGTCGGGACAGGGATTCAGCCCCAGCATTTT
15	NA	NA	TRBV24-1	TRBJ1-3	CATSDFGRGGNTIYF	TGTGCCACCAGTGATTTCGGCAGGGGTGGAAACACCATATATTTT
14	NA	TRBD1	TRBV6-5	TRBJ2-7	CASRSRRDRDEQYF	TGTGCCAGCAGGTCACGCCGGGACAGGGACGAGCAGTACTTC
14	once	TRBD2	TRBV19	TRBJ2-1	CASSIEGLAGEPFF	TGTGCCAGTAGTATAGAGGGACTAGCGGGAGAGCCGTTCTTC
11	NA	TRBD1	TRBV12-3/TRBV12-4	TRBJ1-1	CASSFTGAAFF	TGTGCCAGCAGTTTCACAGGGGCGGCTTTCTTT
13	NA	NA	TRBV21-1	TRBJ2-1	CASSGTGHNEQFF	TGTGCCAGCAGCGGGACAGGTCACAATGAGCAGTTCTTC
19	NA	NA	TRBV12-5	TRBJ1-5	CASGLVSGNGIRGNQPQHF	TGTGCTAGTGGTTTGGTAAGCGGGAACGGGATCCGGGGCAATCAGCCCCAGCATTTT
15	NA	TRBD1	TRBV4-1	TRBJ2-5	CASSQGGNRGITQYF	TGCGCCAGCAGCCAAGGGGGCAACAGGGGTATTACCCAGTACTTC
14	once	NA	TRBV7-2	TRBJ2-5	CASSFSSAQETQYF	TGTGCCAGCAGCTTCTCTAGCGCGCAAGAGACCCAGTACTTC
13	NA	TRBD1	TRBV18	TRBJ2-1	CASSRQGVNEQFF	TGTGCCAGCTCTCGACAGGGGGTCAATGAGCAGTTCTTC
15	NA	NA	TRBV3-1/TRBV3-2	TRBJ1-6	CASSYRQSYNSPLHF	TGTGCCAGCAGCTACAGACAGAGCTATAATTCACCCCTCCACTTT
13	NA	NA	TRBV4-3	TRBJ1-4	CASSQDPEGGTFF	TGCGCCAGCAGCCAAGATCCGGAGGGGGGGACGTTTTTT
15	NA	NA	TRBV4-3	TRBJ2-5	CASSQDVWTGGAQYF	TGCGCCAGCAGCCAAGATGTGTGGACCGGGGGTGCCCAGTACTTC
14	NA	NA	TRBV24-1	TRBJ2-2	CATSKGIVTGELFF	TGTGCCACCAGTAAGGGGATAGTCACCGGGGAGCTGTTTTTT
15	NA	TRBD1	TRBV5-4	TRBJ2-3	CASNAGTGELDTQYF	TGTGCCAGCAATGCCGGGACAGGGGAACTAGATACGCAGTATTTT
15	NA	NA	TRBV9	TRBJ2-5	CASSVGASGKETQYF	TGTGCCAGCAGCGTAGGGGCCAGCGGCAAAGAGACCCAGTACTTC
15	NA	NA	TRBV7-9	TRBJ1-1	CASSLVGGLNTEAFF	TGTGCCAGCAGCTTAGTGGGAGGGTTGAACACTGAAGCTTTCTTT
17	NA	TRBD2	TRBV6-4	TRBJ2-1	CASSDSAGGSSYNEQFF	TGTGCCAGCAGTGACTCGGCGGGAGGAAGCTCCTACAATGAGCAGTTCTTC
15	NA	NA	TRBV6-6	TRBJ1-5	CASSIQGWSNQPQHF	TGTGCCAGCAGTATACAGGGATGGAGCAATCAGCCCCAGCATTTT